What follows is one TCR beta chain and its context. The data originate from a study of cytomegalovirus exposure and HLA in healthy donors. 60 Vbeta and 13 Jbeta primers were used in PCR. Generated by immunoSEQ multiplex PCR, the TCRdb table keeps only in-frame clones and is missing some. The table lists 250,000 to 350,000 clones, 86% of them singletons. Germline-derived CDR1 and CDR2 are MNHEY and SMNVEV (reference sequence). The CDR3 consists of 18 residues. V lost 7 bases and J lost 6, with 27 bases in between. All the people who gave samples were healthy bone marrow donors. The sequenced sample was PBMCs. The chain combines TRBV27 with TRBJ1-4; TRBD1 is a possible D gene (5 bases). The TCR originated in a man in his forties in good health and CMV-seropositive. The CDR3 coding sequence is TGTGCCAGCACCACCCGGCAGGGTACCAATCAATTTTATGAAAAACTGTTTTTT. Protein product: CASTTRQGTNQFYEKLFF. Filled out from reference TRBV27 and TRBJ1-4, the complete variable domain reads EAQVTQNPRYLITVTGKKLTVTCSQNMNHEYMSWYRQDPGLGLRQIYYSMNVEVTDKGDVPEGYKVSRKEKRNFPLILESPSPNQTSLYFCASTTRQGTNQFYEKLFFGSGTQLSVL.